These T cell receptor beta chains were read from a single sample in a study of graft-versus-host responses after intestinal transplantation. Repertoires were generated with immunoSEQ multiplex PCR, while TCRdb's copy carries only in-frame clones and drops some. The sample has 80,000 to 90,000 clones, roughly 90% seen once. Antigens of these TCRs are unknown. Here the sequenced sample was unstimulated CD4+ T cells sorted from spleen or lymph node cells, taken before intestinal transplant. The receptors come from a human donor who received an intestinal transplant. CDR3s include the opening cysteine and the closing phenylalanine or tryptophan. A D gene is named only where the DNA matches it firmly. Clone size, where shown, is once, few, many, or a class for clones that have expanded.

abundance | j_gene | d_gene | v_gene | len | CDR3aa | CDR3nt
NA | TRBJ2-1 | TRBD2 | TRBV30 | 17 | CAWSRPRTSGAPNEQFF | TGTGCCTGGAGTCGACCCCGGACTAGCGGGGCCCCCAATGAGCAGTTCTTC
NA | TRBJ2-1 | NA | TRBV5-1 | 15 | CASSTGPLPYNEQFF | TGCGCCAGCAGCACCGGGCCCCTTCCCTACAATGAGCAGTTCTTC
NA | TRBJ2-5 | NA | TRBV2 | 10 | CASRQATQYF | TGTGCCAGCAGACAGGCGACCCAGTACTTC
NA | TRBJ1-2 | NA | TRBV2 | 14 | CASTKGRTNYGYTF | TGTGCCAGCACGAAGGGACGGACAAACTATGGCTACACCTTC
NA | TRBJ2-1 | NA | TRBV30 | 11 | CAWSYRDEQFF | TGTGCCTGGAGTTACAGGGACGAGCAGTTCTTC
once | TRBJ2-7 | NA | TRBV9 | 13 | CASSRGLPGEQYF | TGTGCCAGCAGCAGGGGCCTACCCGGGGAGCAGTACTTC
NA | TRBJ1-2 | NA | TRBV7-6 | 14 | CASSLAPSNYGYTF | TGTGCCAGCAGCTTAGCGCCCAGTAACTATGGCTACACCTTC
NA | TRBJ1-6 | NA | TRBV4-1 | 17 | CASSQDGRRGYNSPLHF | TGCGCCAGCAGCCAAGATGGAAGGCGGGGATATAATTCACCCCTCCACTTT
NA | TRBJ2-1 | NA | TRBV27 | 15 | CASSFSRVSYNEQFF | TGTGCCAGCAGTTTCTCCAGGGTGTCCTACAATGAGCAGTTCTTC
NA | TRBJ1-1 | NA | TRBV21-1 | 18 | CASSKDGLGAGLNTEAFF | TGTGCCAGCAGCAAAGATGGGCTTGGCGCAGGGCTGAACACTGAAGCTTTCTTT
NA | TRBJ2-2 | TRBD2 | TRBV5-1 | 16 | CASSWGLAGNTGELFF | TGCGCCAGCAGCTGGGGACTAGCGGGCAACACCGGGGAGCTGTTTTTT
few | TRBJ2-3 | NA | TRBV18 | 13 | CASSPEDGDTQYF | TGTGCCAGCTCACCAGAGGACGGGGATACGCAGTATTTT
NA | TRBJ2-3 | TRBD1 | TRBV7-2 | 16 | CASSLGRTGGWDTQYF | TGTGCCAGCAGCTTAGGAAGGACAGGGGGTTGGGATACGCAGTATTTT
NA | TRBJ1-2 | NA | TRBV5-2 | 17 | CASKGYEEYGKTYGYTF | TGTGCCAGCAAAGGGTACGAAGAGTACGGAAAGACCTATGGCTACACCTTC
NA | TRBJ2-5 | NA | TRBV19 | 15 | CASSKGNRVSETQYF | TGTGCCAGTAGTAAGGGAAACAGGGTATCGGAGACCCAGTACTTC
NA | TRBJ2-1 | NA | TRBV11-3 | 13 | CASSLDEYNEQFF | TGTGCCAGCAGCTTAGATGAATACAATGAGCAGTTCTTC
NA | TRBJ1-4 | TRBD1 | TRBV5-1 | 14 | CASGNRGQGEKLFF | TGCGCCAGCGGCAACAGGGGGCAGGGTGAAAAACTGTTTTTT